The entry below gives a single TCR beta chain sequence along with its context. This entry belongs to a study of shared clonotypes between healthy human individuals. The CDR3 is 13 amino acids. In germline, CDR1 is SGHVS, CDR2 FQNEAQ. V shed 4 bases and J 4 bases; nucleotides not matched to a gene: 1. As processed by the authors: Filtering of immunoSEQ junctional sequences could not match full-length read filtering. The data were produced by immunoSEQ multiplex PCR, yet TCRdb's version contains in-frame clones alone and is incomplete. The V and J calls and clone size were taken over from that table, and D and trimming were inferred from the DNA. The table includes some 2.3 million clones, approximately 93% detected once.

The TCR sequence derives from a man aged 18-30 years in good health. Some clones in this sample may be carry-over from other donors' samples. The chain combines TRBV7-8 with TRBJ2-1, with 7 positions matching TRBD1. Sample: naive CD4+ T cells from PBMCs. Stated subset: CD45RA+ positively selected. The CDR3 nucleotides are TGTGCCAGCAGCTCGGGACAGTACAATGAGCAGTTCTTC. Its translation: CASSSGQYNEQFF.